This entry features one T cell receptor beta chain sequence. Its antigen is not known. Only in-frame clones appear in the TCRdb table, and some are missing; sequencing was by immunoSEQ multiplex PCR. This table holds 130,000 to 150,000 clones, around 88% found once. The data belong to a study of T cell responses to AZD1222 COVID-19 vaccine. Study results and caveats: The study found vaccine-associated CD4 TCRs spanning spike, dominant at 160-218 and 743-854.

The clonotype originates from an adult in good health. The material sequenced was peripheral blood, taken on day 0 of MenACWY control vaccination.

CDR3: CASTSSGANVLTF. CDR3 in DNA: TGTGCCAGCACCTCCTCTGGGGCCAACGTCCTGACTTTC. The J gene is TRBJ2-6, the V gene TRBV3-1 (or the pseudogene TRBV3-2); unclear D gene. In germline, CDR1 is LGHDT, CDR2 YNNKEL (reference sequence). This CDR3 is 13 amino acids long. V dropped 7 bases and J dropped 0 bases, with 4 bases sitting between them.